This paragraph reports one T cell receptor beta chain. Its matching antigen is unknown. CDR1 MNHEY and CDR2 SMNVEV come from the germline V gene (reference sequence). The CDR3 is 13 residues long. V lost 4 bases to trimming and J lost 3 bases, with 10 bases between them. This table comes from immunoSEQ multiplex PCR, and its TCRdb copy is limited to in-frame clones, with some not included. Counted here are over 2 million clones, about 95% occurring once; the ten biggest clones make up more than 0.95%. This sample stems from a study of shared clonotypes between healthy human individuals. Whole-study results and caveats: Several donors showed sharing of about 5.5% of naive CD4 clonotypes.

Naive CD8 isolation took CD45RO-negative cells positively selected for CCR7 and excluded terminally differentiated effector memory CD45RA+ cells. The source is a young man in good health. This chain joins TRBV27 and TRBJ2-7; TRBD1 is a possible D gene (5 bases). Specimen: naive CD8+ T cells sorted from blood. For the CDR3, the DNA is TGTGCCAGCAGTTACAGGAGTAACTACGAGCAGTACTTC. Encoded protein: CASSYRSNYEQYF.